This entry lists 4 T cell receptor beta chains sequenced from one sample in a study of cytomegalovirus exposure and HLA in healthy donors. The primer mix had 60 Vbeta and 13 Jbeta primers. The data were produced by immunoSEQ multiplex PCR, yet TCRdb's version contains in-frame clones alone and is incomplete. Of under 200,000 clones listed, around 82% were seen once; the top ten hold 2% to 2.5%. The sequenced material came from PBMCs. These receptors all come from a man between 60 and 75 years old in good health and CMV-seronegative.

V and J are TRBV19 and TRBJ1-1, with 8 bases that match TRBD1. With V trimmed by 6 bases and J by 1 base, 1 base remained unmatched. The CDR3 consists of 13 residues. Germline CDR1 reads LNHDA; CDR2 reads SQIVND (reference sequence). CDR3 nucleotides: TGTGCCAGTAGAGACAGGGGGAACACTGAAGCTTTCTTT. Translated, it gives CASRDRGNTEAFF.

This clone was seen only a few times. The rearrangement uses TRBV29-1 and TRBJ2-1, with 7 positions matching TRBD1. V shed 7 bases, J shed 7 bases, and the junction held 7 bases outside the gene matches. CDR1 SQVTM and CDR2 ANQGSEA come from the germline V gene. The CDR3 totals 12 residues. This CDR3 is CSARQGLNEQFF. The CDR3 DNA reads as TGCAGCGCTCGACAGGGTCTGAATGAGCAGTTCTTC.

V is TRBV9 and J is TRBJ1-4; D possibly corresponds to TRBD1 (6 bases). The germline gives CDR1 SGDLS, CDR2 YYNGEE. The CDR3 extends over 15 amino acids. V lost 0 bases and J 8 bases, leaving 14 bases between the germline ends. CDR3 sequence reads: CASSVGGGAGEKLFF. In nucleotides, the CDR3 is TGTGCCAGCAGCGTAGGTGGGGGGGCGGGAGAAAAACTGTTTTTT. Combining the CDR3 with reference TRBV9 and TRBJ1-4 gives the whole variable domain DSGVTQTPKHLITATGQRVTLRCSPRSGDLSVYWYQQSLDQGLQFLIQYYNGEERAKGNILERFSAQQFPDLHSELNLSSLELGDSALYFCASSVGGGAGEKLFFGSGTQLSVL.

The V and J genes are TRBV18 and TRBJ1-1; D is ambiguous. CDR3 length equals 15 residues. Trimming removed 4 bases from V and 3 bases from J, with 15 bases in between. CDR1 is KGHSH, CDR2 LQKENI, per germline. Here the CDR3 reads CASSHGIGPDTEAFF. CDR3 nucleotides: TGTGCCAGCTCACACGGCATTGGGCCAGACACTGAAGCTTTCTTT.